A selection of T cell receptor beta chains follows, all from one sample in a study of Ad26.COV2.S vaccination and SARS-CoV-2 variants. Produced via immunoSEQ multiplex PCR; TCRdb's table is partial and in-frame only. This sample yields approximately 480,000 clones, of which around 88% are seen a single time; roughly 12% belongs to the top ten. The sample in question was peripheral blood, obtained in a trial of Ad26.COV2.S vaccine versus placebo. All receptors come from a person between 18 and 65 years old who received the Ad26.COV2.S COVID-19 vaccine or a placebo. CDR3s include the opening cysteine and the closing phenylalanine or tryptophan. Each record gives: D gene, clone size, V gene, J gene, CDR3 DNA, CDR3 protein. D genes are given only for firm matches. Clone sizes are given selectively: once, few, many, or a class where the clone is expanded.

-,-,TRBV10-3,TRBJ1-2,TGTGCCATCAATCGTCTTCGGGATGCGGGTGGCTACACCTTC,CAINRLRDAGGYTF
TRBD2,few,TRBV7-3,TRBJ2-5,TGTGCCAGCAGCCCCACCGGGGGGATAAGAGAGACCCAGTACTTC,CASSPTGGIRETQYF
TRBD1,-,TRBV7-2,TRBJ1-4,TGTGCCAGCAGCCTTCGGACAGGGCTTAATGAAAAACTGTTTTTT,CASSLRTGLNEKLFF
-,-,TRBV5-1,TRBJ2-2,TGCGCCAGCAGCTTGGTAGGGACGGACACCGGGGAGCTGTTTTTT,CASSLVGTDTGELFF
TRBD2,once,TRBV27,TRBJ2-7,TGTGCCAGCAGTCCCGTAGCGGGAGGGCCAGAAGAGGTCGAGCAGTACTTC,CASSPVAGGPEEVEQYF
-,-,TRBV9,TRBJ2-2,TGTGCCAGCAGCGTAGCTACAGGAGGGCGCCAATACACCGGGGAGCTGTTTTTT,CASSVATGGRQYTGELFF
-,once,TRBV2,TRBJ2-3,TGTGCCAGCAGTGTCCCCCGGGCCCAGTATTTT,CASSVPRAQYF
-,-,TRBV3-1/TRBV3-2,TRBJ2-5,TGTGCCAGCACTAGCGAGAAAGAGACCCAGTACTTC,CASTSEKETQYF
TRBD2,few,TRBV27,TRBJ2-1,TGTGCCAGCCGGCTAGCGGCCTACAATGAGCAGTTCTTC,CASRLAAYNEQFF
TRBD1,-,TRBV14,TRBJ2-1,TGTGCCAGCAGCCCAGAGGCGGACAGGGTGGAATACAATGAGCAGTTCTTC,CASSPEADRVEYNEQFF
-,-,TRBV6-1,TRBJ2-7,TGTGCCAGCAGTGAAGACGCCGAGCAGTACTTC,CASSEDAEQYF
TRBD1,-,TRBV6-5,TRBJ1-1,TGTGCCAGCAGGGCGACAGGGGTTCCGGCTGGTGCTTTCTTT,CASRATGVPAGAFF
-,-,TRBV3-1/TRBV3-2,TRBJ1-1,TGTGCCAGCAGTCTACAGGGAGTTGGGGAAGCTTTCTTT,CASSLQGVGEAFF
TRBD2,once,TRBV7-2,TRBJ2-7,TGTGCCAGCAGCTTAGGACTAGCGGGGGCCTACGAGCAGTACTTC,CASSLGLAGAYEQYF
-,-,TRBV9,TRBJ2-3,TGTGCCAGCAGCGTAGTGGGGCAGGGGAAAGATACGCAGTATTTT,CASSVVGQGKDTQYF
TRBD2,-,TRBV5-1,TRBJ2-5,TGCGCCAGCAAGCGGGGTGAGCGAGAGACCCAGTACTTC,CASKRGERETQYF
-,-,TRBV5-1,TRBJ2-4,TGCGCCAGCAGCTTGCGGGACACGTCGTCTACGCAGTACTTC,CASSLRDTSSTQYF
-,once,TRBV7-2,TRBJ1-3,TGTGCCAGCAGCTCAGGGGTGGGGGGAAACACCATATATTTT,CASSSGVGGNTIYF
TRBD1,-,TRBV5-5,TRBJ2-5,TGTGCCAGCAGCTTGTCGAGACAGGGGGCAGAGACCCAGTACTTC,CASSLSRQGAETQYF
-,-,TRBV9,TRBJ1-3,TGTGCCAGCAGCGCGATACAGGGCCCTGGAAACACCATATATTTT,CASSAIQGPGNTIYF
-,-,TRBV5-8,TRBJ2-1,TGTGCCAGCAGCTTGACGTTTGCCTACAATGAGCAGTTCTTC,CASSLTFAYNEQFF
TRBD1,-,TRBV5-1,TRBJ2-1,TGCGCCAGCAGCTTGACCCCGGCAGGGGGCTACAATGAGCAGTTCTTC,CASSLTPAGGYNEQFF
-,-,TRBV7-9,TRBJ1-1,TGTGCCAGCAGCTTAGCGACGGGGGGCCGAGCTTTCTTT,CASSLATGGRAFF
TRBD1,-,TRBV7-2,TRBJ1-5,TGTGCCAGCAGCGACGGACAGGGGAAGCCCCAGCATTTT,CASSDGQGKPQHF
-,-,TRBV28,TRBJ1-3,TGTGCCAGCAGTTTTGGCCGGGGGGGCATATATTTT,CASSFGRGGIYF
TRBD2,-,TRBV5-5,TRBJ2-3,TGTGCCAGCAGCCAGGGGCTAGCGGGAGGGCTTCGGCTAACAGATACGCAGTATTTT,CASSQGLAGGLRLTDTQYF
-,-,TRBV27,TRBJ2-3,TGTGCCAGCAGTCCTCTTAGGGACACCAGACCTAGCACAGATACGCAGTATTTT,CASSPLRDTRPSTDTQYF
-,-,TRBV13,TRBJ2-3,TGTGCCAGCAGCTTGGAGACTGGGGTCACAGATACGCAGTATTTT,CASSLETGVTDTQYF
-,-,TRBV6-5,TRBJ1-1,TGTGCCAGCAGATTTACAGCCCTGAACACTGAAGCTTTCTTT,CASRFTALNTEAFF
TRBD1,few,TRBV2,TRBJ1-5,TGTGCCAGCAGTGGGACAGGGGTATGGGGGAGCAATCAGCCCCAGCATTTT,CASSGTGVWGSNQPQHF
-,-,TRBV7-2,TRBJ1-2,TGTGCCAGCAGCTTATCTGCAGGGCCAGATTATGGCTACACCTTC,CASSLSAGPDYGYTF
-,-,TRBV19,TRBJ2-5,TGTGCCAGAAACTTTAGGGGAGGCTACCAAGAGACCCAGTACTTC,CARNFRGGYQETQYF
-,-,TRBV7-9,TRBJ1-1,TGTGCCAGCAGCTTAGCCGAGGGAGTGGATACTGAAGCTTTCTTT,CASSLAEGVDTEAFF
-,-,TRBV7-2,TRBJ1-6,TGTGCCAGCAGCTTATGGGAAGACCATTCACCCCTCCACTTT,CASSLWEDHSPLHF
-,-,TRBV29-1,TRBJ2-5,TGCAGCGTTGGAGATGAGACCCAGTACTTC,CSVGDETQYF
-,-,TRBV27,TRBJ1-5,TGTGCCAGCAGTGTATCGGGACGGTGGGGCAATCAGCCCCAGCATTTT,CASSVSGRWGNQPQHF
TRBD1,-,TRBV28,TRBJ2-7,TGTGCCAGCAGTTTCGGGACAGGGGGCTACGAGCAGTACTTC,CASSFGTGGYEQYF
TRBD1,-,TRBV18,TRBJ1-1,TGTGCCAGCTCACAGGGGGCGAACACTGAAGCTTTCTTT,CASSQGANTEAFF
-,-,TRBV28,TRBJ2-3,TGTGCCAGCAGTTTATCTTGGGTGGAAGATACGCAGTATTTT,CASSLSWVEDTQYF
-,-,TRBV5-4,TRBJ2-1,TGTGCCAGCAGCTCCCTCAACCTAAACAATGAGCAGTTCTTC,CASSSLNLNNEQFF
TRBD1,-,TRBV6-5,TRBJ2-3,TGTGCCAGCAGTCGGACAGGGTCGGGGTTGGATACGCAGTATTTT,CASSRTGSGLDTQYF
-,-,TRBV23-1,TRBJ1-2,TGCGCCAGCAGTCAGGTCCCACCCGCAGGGCGGTATGGCTACACCTTC,CASSQVPPAGRYGYTF
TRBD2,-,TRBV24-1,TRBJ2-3,TGTGCCACCAGTGCCTTCTCGTTTATTACTAGCGGGAGGACCTCAGATACGCAGTATTTT,CATSAFSFITSGRTSDTQYF
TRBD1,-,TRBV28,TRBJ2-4,TGTGCCAGCTCCCCTTATGGGGGGACAGGAAAAAACATTCAGTACTTC,CASSPYGGTGKNIQYF
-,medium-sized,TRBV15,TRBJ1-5,TGTGCCACCAGCGAGAGGTCCGGGCCGGATCAGCCCCAGCATTTT,CATSERSGPDQPQHF
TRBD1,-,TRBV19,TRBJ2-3,TGTGCCAGTATTGGCGGACAGGGACAGTATTTT,CASIGGQGQYF
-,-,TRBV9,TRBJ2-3,TGTGCCAGCAGCGGGTCGGGAGCAACAGATACGCAGTATTTT,CASSGSGATDTQYF
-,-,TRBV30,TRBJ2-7,TGTGCCCTGCGGGTTTCCTACGAGCAGTACTTC,CALRVSYEQYF
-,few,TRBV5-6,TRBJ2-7,TGTGCCAGCAGCTTGGGGCCGATCTACGAGCAGTACTTC,CASSLGPIYEQYF
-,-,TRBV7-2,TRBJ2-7,TGTGCCAGCAGCCCCCAAGGGGGAAGCTCCTACGAGCAGTACTTC,CASSPQGGSSYEQYF